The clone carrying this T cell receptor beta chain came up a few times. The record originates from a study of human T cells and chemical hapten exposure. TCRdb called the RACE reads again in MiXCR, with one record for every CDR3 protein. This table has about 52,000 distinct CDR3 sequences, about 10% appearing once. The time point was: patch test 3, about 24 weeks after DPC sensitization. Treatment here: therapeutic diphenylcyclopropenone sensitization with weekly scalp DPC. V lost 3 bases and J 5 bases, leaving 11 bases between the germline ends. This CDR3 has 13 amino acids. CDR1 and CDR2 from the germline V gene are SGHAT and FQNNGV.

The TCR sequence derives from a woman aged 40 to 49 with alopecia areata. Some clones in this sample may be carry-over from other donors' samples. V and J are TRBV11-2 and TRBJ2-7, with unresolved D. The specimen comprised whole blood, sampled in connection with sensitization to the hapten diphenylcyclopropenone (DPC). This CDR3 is CASSLSVPDEQYF. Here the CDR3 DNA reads TGTGCCAGCAGCTTGTCGGTGCCTGACGAGCAGTACTTC.